This TCR beta chain came from a study of CD8 T cells in Susac syndrome. Study-wide context: Blood was drawn from Susac syndrome patients while they were therapy-naive, on corticosteroids, or on intravenous immunoglobulin alone.

Worth noting for this clonotype: Its antigen remains unknown.

Findings and limits, study-wide: CD8+ clones in Susac expanded most in TEMRA cells and active patients.

The authors reverse transcribed about 0.5 to 1 ug RNA with random hexamers. With immunoSEQ multiplex PCR, TCR beta CDR3 was amplified across 54 Vbeta and 13 Jbeta. TCRdb re-called the immunoSEQ multiplex PCR reads with MiXCR, one entry per CDR3 protein. The sample consists of 95,000 to 150,000 distinct CDR3 sequences, roughly 94% of them appearing once. TEMRA cells were enriched by FACS, and CD4+ and CD8+ T cells were negatively isolated. Germline-derived CDR1 and CDR2 are LNHDA and SQIVND (reference sequence). The CDR3 extends over 17 amino acids. The V and J ends lost 4 bases and 0 bases, in that order; junction bases with no gene match: 9.

The sequence came from a human donor with Susac syndrome. What was sequenced was CD8+ T cells from PBMCs. V usage is TRBV19 and J usage is TRBJ1-1; 9 bases align to TRBD1. The CDR3 DNA follows: TGTGCCAGTAGTAGGGACAGGGACCACCTAATGAACACTGAAGCTTTCTTT. It is translated as CASSRDRDHLMNTEAFF.